This TCR beta chain stems from a study of blood T cell repertoires in COVID-19. In the study overall: The United States, Italy and Spain provided the acute and convalescent COVID-19 samples.

Authors' data handling: Reference gene primer amplification gave estimated nucleated cell counts. The assay was immunoSEQ multiplex PCR, and TCRdb's table has in-frame clones only and misses some. Clone size and V and J calls were adopted from that table, with D and trimming inferred from the DNA. The table shows some 180,000 clones, with more than 75% occurring only once. The V end was cut by 2 bases, the J end by 3 bases, with 13 bases between. Germline CDR1 reads LGHNA; CDR2 reads YNFKEQ. There are 15 residues in the CDR3. Source material: peripheral blood. The sequence came from a man aged 35-49 years with active or convalescent COVID-19. This chain uses TRBV4-2 with TRBJ1-2; possible D gene TRBD1, 6 bases. CDR3 region: CASSQPRTAHYGYTF. The CDR3 region has the DNA TGTGCCAGCAGCCAACCGAGGACAGCCCACTATGGCTACACCTTC.